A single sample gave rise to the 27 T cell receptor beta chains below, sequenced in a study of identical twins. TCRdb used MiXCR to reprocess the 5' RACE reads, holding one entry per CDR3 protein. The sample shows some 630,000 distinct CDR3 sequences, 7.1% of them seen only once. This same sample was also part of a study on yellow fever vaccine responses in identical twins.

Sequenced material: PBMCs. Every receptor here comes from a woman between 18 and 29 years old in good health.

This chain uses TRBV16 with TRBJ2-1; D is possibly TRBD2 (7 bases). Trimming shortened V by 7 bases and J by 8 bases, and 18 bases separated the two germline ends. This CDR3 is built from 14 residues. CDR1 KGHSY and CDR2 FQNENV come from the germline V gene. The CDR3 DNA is TGTGCCAGCACCCTCCGGGGGGCGAGCGATGAGCAGTTCTTC. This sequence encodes CASTLRGASDEQFF.

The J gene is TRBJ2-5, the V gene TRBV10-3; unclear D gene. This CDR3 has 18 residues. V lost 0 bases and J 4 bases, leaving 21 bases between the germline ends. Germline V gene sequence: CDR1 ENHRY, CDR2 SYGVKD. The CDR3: CAISESLARGLFGETQYF. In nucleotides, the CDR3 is TGTGCCATCAGTGAGTCTCTTGCCAGAGGTTTGTTCGGAGAGACCCAGTACTTC.

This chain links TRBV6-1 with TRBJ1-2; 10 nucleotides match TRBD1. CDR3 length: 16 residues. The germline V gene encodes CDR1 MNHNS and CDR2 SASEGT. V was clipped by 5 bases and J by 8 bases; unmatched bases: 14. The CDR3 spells CASSIQPGQGLDGYTF. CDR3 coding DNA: TGTGCCAGCAGTATCCAGCCGGGACAGGGGTTGGACGGCTACACCTTC.

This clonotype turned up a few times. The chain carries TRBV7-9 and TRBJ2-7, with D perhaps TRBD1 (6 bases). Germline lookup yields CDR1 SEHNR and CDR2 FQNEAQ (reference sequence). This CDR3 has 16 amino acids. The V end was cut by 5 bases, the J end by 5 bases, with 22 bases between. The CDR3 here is CASSRDTQNNDDEQYF. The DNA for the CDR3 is TGTGCCAGCAGCCGGGACACCCAAAATAACGACGACGAGCAGTACTTC.

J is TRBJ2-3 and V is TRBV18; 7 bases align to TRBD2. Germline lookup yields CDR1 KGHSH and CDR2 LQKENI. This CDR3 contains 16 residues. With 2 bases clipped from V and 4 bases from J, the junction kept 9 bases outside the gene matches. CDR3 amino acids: CASSPKTGGPSDTQYF. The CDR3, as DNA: TGTGCCAGCTCACCAAAAACGGGAGGACCTTCAGATACGCAGTATTTT.

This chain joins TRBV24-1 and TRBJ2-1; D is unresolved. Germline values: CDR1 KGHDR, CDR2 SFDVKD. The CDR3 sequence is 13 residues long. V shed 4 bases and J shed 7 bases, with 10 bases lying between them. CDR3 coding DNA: TGTGCCACCAGTGACGGTAAGAGGAATGAGCAGTTCTTC. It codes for CATSDGKRNEQFF.

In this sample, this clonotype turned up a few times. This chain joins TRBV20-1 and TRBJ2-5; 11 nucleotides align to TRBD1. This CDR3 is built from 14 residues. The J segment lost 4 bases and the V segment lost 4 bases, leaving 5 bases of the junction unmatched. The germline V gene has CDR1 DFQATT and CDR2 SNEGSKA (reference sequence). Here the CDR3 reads CSATGQGESETQYF. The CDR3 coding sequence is TGCAGTGCTACGGGACAGGGGGAATCAGAGACCCAGTACTTC.

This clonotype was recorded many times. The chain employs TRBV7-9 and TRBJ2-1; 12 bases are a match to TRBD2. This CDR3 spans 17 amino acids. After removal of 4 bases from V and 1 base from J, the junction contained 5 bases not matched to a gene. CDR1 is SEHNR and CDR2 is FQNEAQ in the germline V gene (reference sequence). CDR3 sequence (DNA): TGTGCCAGCAGCTACACTAGCGGGGGGCTTTCCTACAATGAGCAGTTCTTC. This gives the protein CASSYTSGGLSYNEQFF. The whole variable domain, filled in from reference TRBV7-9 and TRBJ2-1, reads DTGVSQNPRHKITKRGQNVTFRCDPISEHNRLYWYRQTLGQGPEFLTYFQNEAQLEKSRLLSDRFSAERPKGSFSTLEIQRTEQGDSAMYLCASSYTSGGLSYNEQFFGPGTRLTVL.

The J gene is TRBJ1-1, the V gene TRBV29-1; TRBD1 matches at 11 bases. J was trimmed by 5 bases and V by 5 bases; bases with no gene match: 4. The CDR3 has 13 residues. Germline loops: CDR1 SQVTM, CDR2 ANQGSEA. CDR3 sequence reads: CSVPGQGGTEAFF. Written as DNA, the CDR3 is TGCAGCGTTCCGGGACAGGGGGGGACTGAAGCTTTCTTT. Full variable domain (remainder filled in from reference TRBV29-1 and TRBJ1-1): SAVISQKPSRDICQRGTSLTIQCQVDSQVTMMFWYRQQPGQSLTLIATANQGSEATYESGFVIDKFPISRPNLTFSTLTVSNMSPEDSSIYLCSVPGQGGTEAFFGQGTRLTVV.

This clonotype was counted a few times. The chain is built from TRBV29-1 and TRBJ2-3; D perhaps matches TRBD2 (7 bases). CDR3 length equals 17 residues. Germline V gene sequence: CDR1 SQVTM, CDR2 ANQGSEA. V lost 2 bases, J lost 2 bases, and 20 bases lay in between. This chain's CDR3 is CSVENPGTREDTDTQYF. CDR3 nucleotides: TGCAGCGTTGAAAACCCCGGGACACGGGAGGACACAGATACGCAGTATTTT.

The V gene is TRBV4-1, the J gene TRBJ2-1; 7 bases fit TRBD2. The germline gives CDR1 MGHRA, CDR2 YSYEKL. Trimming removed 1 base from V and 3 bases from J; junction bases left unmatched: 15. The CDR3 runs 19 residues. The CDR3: CASSQVSLVGGPLYNEQFF. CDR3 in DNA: TGCGCCAGCAGCCAAGTCTCTCTGGTGGGAGGGCCCCTCTACAATGAGCAGTTCTTC.

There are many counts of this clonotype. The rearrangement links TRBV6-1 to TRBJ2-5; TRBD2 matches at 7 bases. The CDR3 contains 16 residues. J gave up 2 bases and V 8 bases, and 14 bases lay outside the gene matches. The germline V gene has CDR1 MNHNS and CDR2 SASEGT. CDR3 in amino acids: CASPKGTPSGQETQYF. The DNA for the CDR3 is TGTGCCAGCCCCAAGGGGACCCCTAGCGGACAAGAGACCCAGTACTTC.

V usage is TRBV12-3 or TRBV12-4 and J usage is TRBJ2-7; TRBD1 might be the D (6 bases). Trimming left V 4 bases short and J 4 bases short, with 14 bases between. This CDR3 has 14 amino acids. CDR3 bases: TGTGCCAGCAGTTCCCCCGGGACACCTTACGAGCAGTACTTC. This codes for CASSSPGTPYEQYF.

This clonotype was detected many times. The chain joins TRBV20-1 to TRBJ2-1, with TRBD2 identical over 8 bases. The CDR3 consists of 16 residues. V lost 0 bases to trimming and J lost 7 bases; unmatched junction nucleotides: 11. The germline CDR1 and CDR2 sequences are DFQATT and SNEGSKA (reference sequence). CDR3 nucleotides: TGCAGTGCTAGAGATCCAGCGGGAGCCTATTTAAATGAGCAGTTCTTC. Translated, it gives CSARDPAGAYLNEQFF.

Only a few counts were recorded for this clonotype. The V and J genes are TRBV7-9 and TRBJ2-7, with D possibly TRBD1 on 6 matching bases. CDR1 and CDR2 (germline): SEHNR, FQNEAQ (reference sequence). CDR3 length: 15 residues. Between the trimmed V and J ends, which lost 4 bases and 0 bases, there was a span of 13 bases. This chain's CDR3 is CASSSGQGSSYEQYF. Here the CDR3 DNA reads TGTGCCAGCAGCTCCGGGCAGGGGAGCTCCTACGAGCAGTACTTC.

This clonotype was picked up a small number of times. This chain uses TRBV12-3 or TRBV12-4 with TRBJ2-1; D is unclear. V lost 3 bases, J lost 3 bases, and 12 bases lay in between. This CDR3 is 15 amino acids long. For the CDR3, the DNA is TGTGCCAGCAGTTTTAGGACGGAGAACTACAATGAGCAGTTCTTC. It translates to CASSFRTENYNEQFF.

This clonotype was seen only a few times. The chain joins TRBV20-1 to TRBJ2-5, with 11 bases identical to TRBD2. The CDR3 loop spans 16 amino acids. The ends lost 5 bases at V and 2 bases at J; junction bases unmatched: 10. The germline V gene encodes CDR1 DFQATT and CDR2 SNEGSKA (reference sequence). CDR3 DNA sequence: TGCAGTGCTGTATTGAAGGGGACTAGCGGACAAGAGACCCAGTACTTC. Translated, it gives CSAVLKGTSGQETQYF.

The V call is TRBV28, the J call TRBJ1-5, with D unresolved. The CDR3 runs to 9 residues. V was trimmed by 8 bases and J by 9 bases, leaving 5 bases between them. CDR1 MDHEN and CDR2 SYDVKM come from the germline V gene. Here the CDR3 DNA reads TGTGCCAGCGGTATGCCCCAGCATTTT. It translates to CASGMPQHF.

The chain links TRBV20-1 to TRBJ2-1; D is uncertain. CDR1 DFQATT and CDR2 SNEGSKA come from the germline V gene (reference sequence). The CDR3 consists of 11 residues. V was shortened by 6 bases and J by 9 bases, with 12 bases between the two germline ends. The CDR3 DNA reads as TGCAGTGCCGACCATAGAGTTGAGCAGTTCTTC. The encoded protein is CSADHRVEQFF.

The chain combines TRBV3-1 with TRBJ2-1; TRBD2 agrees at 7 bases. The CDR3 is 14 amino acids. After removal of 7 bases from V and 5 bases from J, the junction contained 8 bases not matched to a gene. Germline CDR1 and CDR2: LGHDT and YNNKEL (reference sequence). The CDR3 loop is CASTRGGSHNEQFF. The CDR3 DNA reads TGTGCCAGCACCCGCGGGGGTTCCCACAATGAGCAGTTCTTC.

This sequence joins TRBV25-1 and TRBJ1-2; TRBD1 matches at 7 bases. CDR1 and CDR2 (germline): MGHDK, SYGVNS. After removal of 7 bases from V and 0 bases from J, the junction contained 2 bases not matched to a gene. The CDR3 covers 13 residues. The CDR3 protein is CASTGTANYGYTF. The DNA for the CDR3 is TGTGCCAGCACGGGGACAGCTAACTATGGCTACACCTTC.

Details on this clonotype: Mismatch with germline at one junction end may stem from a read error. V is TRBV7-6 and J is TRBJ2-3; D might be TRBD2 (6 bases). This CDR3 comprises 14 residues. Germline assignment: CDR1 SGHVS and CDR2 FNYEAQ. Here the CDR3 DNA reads TGTGCCAGCAGCTTACGCGGGATCACAGAAACGCAGTATTTT. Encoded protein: CASSLRGITETQYF.

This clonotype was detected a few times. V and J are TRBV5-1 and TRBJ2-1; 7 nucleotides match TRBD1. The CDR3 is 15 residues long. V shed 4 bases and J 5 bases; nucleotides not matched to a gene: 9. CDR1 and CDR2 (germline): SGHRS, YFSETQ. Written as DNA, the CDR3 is TGCGCCAGCAGCACCGGACAGGTTAGGGACAATGAGCAGTTCTTC. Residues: CASSTGQVRDNEQFF. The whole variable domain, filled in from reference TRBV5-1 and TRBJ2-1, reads KAGVTQTPRYLIKTRGQQVTLSCSPISGHRSVSWYQQTPGQGLQFLFEYFSETQRNKGNFPGRFSGRQFSNSRSEMNVSTLELGDSALYLCASSTGQVRDNEQFFGPGTRLTVL.

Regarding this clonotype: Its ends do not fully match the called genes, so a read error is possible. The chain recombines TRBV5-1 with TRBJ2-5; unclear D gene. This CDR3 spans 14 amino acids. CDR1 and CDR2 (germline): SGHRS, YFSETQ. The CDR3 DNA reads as TGCGCCAGCAGCTTAAACAACCACCAGGAGACCCAGTACTTC. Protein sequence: CASSLNNHQETQYF.

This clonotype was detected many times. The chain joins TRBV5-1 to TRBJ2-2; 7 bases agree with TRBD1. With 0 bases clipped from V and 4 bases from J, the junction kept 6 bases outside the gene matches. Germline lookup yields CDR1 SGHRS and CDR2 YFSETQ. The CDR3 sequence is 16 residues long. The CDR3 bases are TGCGCCAGCAGCTTGGTGTCCGGGACAGCCACCGGGGAGCTGTTTTTT. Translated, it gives CASSLVSGTATGELFF.

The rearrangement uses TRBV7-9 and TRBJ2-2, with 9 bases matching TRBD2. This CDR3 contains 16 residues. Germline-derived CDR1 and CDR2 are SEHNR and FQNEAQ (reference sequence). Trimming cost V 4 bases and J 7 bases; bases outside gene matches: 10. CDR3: CASSSPSSGTIGELFF. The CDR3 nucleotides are TGTGCCAGCAGCTCCCCCTCTAGCGGGACTATCGGGGAGCTGTTTTTT.

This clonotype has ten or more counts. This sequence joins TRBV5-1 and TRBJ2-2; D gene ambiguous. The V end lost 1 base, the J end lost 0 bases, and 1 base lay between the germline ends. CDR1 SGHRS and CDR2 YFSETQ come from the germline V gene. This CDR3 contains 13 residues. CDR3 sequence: CASSLTNTGELFF. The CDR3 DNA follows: TGCGCCAGCAGCTTGACGAACACCGGGGAGCTGTTTTTT.